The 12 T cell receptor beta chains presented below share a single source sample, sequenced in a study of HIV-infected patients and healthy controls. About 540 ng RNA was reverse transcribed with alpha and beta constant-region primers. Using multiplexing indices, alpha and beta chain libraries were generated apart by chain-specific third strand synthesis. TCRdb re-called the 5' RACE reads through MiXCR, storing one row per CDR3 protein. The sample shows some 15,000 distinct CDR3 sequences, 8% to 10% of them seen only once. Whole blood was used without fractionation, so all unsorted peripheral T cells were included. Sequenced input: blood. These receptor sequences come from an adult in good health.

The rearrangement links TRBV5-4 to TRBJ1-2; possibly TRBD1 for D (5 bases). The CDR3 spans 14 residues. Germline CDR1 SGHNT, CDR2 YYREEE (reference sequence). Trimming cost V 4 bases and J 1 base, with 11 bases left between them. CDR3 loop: CASSLTRDNYGYTF. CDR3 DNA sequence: TGTGCCAGCAGCCTGACCAGGGATAACTATGGCTACACCTTC.

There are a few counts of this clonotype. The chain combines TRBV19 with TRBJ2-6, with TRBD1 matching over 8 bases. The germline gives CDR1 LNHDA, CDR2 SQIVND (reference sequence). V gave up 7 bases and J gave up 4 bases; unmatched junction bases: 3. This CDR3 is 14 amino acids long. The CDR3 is CASIHRGGANVLTF. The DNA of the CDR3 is TGTGCCAGTATCCACAGGGGGGGGGCCAACGTCCTGACTTTC.

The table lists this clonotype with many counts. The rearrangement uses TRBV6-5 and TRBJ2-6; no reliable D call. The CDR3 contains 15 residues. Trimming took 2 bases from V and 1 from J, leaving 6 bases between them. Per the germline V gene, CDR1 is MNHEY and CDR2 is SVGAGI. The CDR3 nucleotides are TGTGCCAGCAGTTACACCTTATCTGGGGCCAACGTCCTGACTTTC. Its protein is CASSYTLSGANVLTF.

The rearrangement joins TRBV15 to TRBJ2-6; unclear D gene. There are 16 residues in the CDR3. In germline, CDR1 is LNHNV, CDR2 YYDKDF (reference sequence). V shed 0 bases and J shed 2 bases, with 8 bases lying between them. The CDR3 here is CATSRDRFPGANVLTF. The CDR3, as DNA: TGTGCCACCAGCAGAGACAGATTCCCTGGGGCCAACGTCCTGACTTTC.

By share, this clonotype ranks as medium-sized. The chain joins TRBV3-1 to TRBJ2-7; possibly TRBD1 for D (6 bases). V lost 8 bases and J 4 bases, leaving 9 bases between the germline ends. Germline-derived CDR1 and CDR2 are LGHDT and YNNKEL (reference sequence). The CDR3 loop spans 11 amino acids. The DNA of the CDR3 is TGTGCCAGCGGGGGCCCTTACGAGCAGTACGTC. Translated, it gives CASGGPYEQYV.

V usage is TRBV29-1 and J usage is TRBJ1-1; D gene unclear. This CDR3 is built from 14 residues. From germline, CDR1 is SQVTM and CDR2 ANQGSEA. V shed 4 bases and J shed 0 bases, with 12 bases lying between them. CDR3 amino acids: CSVVDGSLNTEAFF. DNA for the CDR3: TGCAGCGTTGTCGATGGCAGTTTGAACACTGAAGCTTTCTTT.

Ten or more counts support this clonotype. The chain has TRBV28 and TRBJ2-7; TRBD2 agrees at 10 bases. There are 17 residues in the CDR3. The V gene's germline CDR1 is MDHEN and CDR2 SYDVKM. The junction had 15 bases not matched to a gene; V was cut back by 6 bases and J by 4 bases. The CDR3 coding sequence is TGTGCCAGCAGCCGAATAGCGGGAGGACGGCTGGGGTACGAGCAGTACTTC. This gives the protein CASSRIAGGRLGYEQYF.

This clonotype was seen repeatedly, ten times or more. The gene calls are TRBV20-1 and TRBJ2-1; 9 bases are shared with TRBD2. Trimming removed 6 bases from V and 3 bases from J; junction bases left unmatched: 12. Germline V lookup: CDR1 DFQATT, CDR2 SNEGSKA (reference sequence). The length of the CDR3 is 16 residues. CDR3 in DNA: TGCAGTGCATCGAGGGCCCTAGCGGGAATCTACAATGAGCAGTTCTTC. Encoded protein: CSASRALAGIYNEQFF.

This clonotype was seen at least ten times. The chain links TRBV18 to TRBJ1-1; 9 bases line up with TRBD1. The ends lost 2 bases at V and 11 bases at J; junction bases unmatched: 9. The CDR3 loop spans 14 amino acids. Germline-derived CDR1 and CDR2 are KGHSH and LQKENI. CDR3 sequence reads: CASSPITLGQGAFF. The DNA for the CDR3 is TGTGCCAGCTCACCAATCACCCTCGGACAGGGGGCTTTCTTT.

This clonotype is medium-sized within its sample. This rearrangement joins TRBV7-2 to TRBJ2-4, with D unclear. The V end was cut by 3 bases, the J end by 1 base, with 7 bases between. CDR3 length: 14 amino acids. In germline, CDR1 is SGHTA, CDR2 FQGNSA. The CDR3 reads CASSFDPAKNIQYF. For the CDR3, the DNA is TGTGCCAGCAGCTTTGACCCGGCCAAAAACATTCAGTACTTC.

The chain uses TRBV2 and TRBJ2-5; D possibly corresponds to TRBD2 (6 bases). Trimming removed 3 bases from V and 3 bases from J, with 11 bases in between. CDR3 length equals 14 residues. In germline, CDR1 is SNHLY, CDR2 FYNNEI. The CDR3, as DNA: TGTGCCAGCAGTGATACTAGCTACAAAGAGACCCAGTACTTC. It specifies CASSDTSYKETQYF.

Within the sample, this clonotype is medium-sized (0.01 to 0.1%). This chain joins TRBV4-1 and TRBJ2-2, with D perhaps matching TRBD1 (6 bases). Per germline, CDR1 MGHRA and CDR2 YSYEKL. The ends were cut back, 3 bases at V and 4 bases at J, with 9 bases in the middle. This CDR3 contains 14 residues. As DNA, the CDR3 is TGCGCCAGCAGCCAGGGGGCCGGCACCGGGGAGCTGTTTTTT. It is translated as CASSQGAGTGELFF.